The next 8 T cell receptor beta chains were all read from a single sample in a study of blood T cell repertoires in COVID-19. Clones were sequenced by immunoSEQ multiplex PCR, and TCRdb holds only the in-frame ones, with some missing. The table includes tens of thousands of clones, under 85% detected once. The source material was peripheral blood. These receptor sequences come from a man between 45 and 60 years old with COVID-19, enrolled during active disease.

J is TRBJ1-2 and V is TRBV27; no reliable D call. This CDR3 is 15 amino acids long. Trimming cost V 2 bases and J 0 bases, with 10 bases left between them. The germline V gene has CDR1 MNHEY and CDR2 SMNVEV (reference sequence). CDR3 nucleotides: TGTGCCAGCAGTTTAATGCCCAGTGCTAACTATGGCTACACCTTC. Its translation is CASSLMPSANYGYTF.

This chain connects TRBV11-2 to TRBJ2-7, with 8 bases that match TRBD1. V was clipped by 6 bases and J by 11 bases; unmatched bases: 9. The CDR3 is 12 residues long. Germline assignment: CDR1 SGHAT and CDR2 FQNNGV. CDR3 loop: CASRPTGGGEYF. CDR3 in DNA: TGTGCCAGCAGGCCTACAGGGGGTGGGGAGTACTTC.

In nucleotides, the CDR3 is TGCAGCTTTCTAGTAGGTGCGAACACTGAAGCTTTCTTT. It is translated as CSFLVGANTEAFF. The chain links TRBV29-1 to TRBJ1-1; the D is unclear. CDR1 is SQVTM, CDR2 ANQGSEA, per germline. The CDR3 is 13 residues long. Trimming removed 8 bases at V and 1 base at J, with 14 bases between. Complete variable domain (other parts from reference TRBV29-1 and TRBJ1-1): SAVISQKPSRDICQRGTSLTIQCQVDSQVTMMFWYRQQPGQSLTLIATANQGSEATYESGFVIDKFPISRPNLTFSTLTVSNMSPEDSSIYLCSFLVGANTEAFFGQGTRLTVV.

This chain uses TRBV2 with TRBJ1-4; D not certain. V was shortened by 5 bases and J by 8 bases, with 3 bases between the two germline ends. From germline, CDR1 is SNHLY and CDR2 FYNNEI. This CDR3 contains 10 residues. The CDR3 here is CASSLEKLFF. CDR3 bases: TGTGCCAGCAGTTTAGAAAAACTGTTTTTT.

CDR3: CATSRDGREQYF. The DNA for the CDR3 is TGTGCCACCAGCAGAGATGGGAGAGAGCAGTACTTC. This chain joins TRBV15 and TRBJ2-7, with a tentative D call TRBD2 (5 bases). This CDR3 is built from 12 residues. The V and J ends lost 0 bases and 7 bases respectively, with 7 bases between them. Germline V lookup: CDR1 LNHNV, CDR2 YYDKDF (reference sequence). The complete variable domain, with remaining parts taken from reference TRBV15 and TRBJ2-7, reads DAMVIQNPRYQVTQFGKPVTLSCSQTLNHNVMYWYQQKSSQAPKLLFHYYDKDFNNEADTPDNFQSRRPNTSFCFLDIRSPGLGDTAMYLCATSRDGREQYFGPGTRLTVT.

The chain employs TRBV10-3 and TRBJ2-7; 9 bases match TRBD1. CDR3 length: 12 amino acids. Germline V gives CDR1 ENHRY, CDR2 SYGVKD. The DNA for the CDR3 is TGTGCTTCCCGGGACAGGGCCTACGAGCAGTACTTC. It codes for CASRDRAYEQYF.

The V and J genes are TRBV5-4 and TRBJ2-7; 8 bases line up with TRBD2. Trimming took 4 bases from V and 9 from J; bases not matched to a gene: 18. The CDR3 spans 16 residues. CDR1 is SGHNT, CDR2 YYREEE, per germline (reference sequence). Here the CDR3 DNA reads TGTGCCAGCAGCCAAAAGGCGGGGGGACGTGAGATGGGGCAGTACTTC. Protein product: CASSQKAGGREMGQYF. The full variable domain, completed using reference TRBV5-4 and TRBJ2-7, is ETGVTQSPTHLIKTRGQQVTLRCSSQSGHNTVSWYQQALGQGPQFIFQYYREEENGRGNFPPRFSGLQFPNYSSELNVNALELDDSALYLCASSQKAGGREMGQYFGPGTRLTVT.

The CDR3 nucleotides are TGTGCCAGCAGTTACTCGTTTTCGGTTAGCAATCAGCCCCAGCATTTT. Translated: CASSYSFSVSNQPQHF. The rearrangement joins TRBV6-6 to TRBJ1-5; unclear D gene. V was shortened by 0 bases and J by 0 bases, with 9 bases between the two germline ends. There are 16 residues in the CDR3. The germline CDR1 and CDR2 sequences are MNHNY and SVGAGI (reference sequence).